This is a list of T cell receptor beta chains from one sample in a study of beta chain features in type 1 diabetes. The protocol was immunoSEQ multiplex PCR, while the TCRdb copy is restricted to in-frame clones and leaves out a portion. Among hundreds of thousands of clones, 9.5% to 12% were seen once, and the ten largest hold 0.045% to 0.05%. The specimen sequenced was naive CD4+ T cells from blood. These receptors were obtained from a woman aged 18 to 35 in good health. Each CDR3 is given with its conserved first and last residue. Each record gives: CDR3 length, clone size, D gene, V gene, J gene, CDR3 DNA, CDR3 protein. D genes are given only for firm matches. Rows give clone size only sometimes, using once, few, many, or a class for an expanded clone.

cdr3_length: 12; clone_size: -; d_call: -; v_call: TRBV11-1; j_call: TRBJ2-3; cdr3_nt: TGTGCCAGCAGCTTGACAGTAGATACGCAGTATTTT; cdr3_aa: CASSLTVDTQYF
cdr3_length: 12; clone_size: few; d_call: -; v_call: TRBV7-3; j_call: TRBJ1-6; cdr3_nt: TGTGCCAGCAGCTTAGGGCAGGGACCCCTCCACTTT; cdr3_aa: CASSLGQGPLHF
cdr3_length: 13; clone_size: -; d_call: TRBD2; v_call: TRBV27; j_call: TRBJ2-5; cdr3_nt: TGTGCCACCAGAGGGACTAGCAGGGAGACCCAGTACTTC; cdr3_aa: CATRGTSRETQYF
cdr3_length: 13; clone_size: -; d_call: TRBD1; v_call: TRBV7-2; j_call: TRBJ1-1; cdr3_nt: TGTGCCAGCGTCCGGGACAGGGACACTGAAGCTTTCTTT; cdr3_aa: CASVRDRDTEAFF
cdr3_length: 13; clone_size: few; d_call: -; v_call: TRBV7-9; j_call: TRBJ1-1; cdr3_nt: TGTGCCAGCAGCTCTAGGATGAACACTGAAGCTTTCTTT; cdr3_aa: CASSSRMNTEAFF
cdr3_length: 21; clone_size: few; d_call: TRBD2; v_call: TRBV4-3; j_call: TRBJ2-3; cdr3_nt: TGCGCCAGCAGCCAAGACCCCTGGACTAGCGGGAATGTCCGTCGCACAGATACGCAGTATTTT; cdr3_aa: CASSQDPWTSGNVRRTDTQYF
cdr3_length: 14; clone_size: -; d_call: -; v_call: TRBV7-3; j_call: TRBJ2-1; cdr3_nt: TGTGCCAGCAGCCCGGACTCGTCGACAGCTGAGCAGTTCTTC; cdr3_aa: CASSPDSSTAEQFF
cdr3_length: 15; clone_size: -; d_call: -; v_call: TRBV29-1; j_call: TRBJ2-2; cdr3_nt: TGCAGCGCTTCCTGGTCAAACGCGAACACCGGGGAGCTGTTTTTT; cdr3_aa: CSASWSNANTGELFF
cdr3_length: 10; clone_size: few; d_call: -; v_call: TRBV28; j_call: TRBJ2-1; cdr3_nt: TGTGCCAGCTCCTACAATGAGCAGTTCTTC; cdr3_aa: CASSYNEQFF
cdr3_length: 15; clone_size: -; d_call: -; v_call: TRBV5-4; j_call: TRBJ2-2; cdr3_nt: TGTGCCAGCAGCTTGATTGGGGGTACCACCAGGGAGCTGTTTTTT; cdr3_aa: CASSLIGGTTRELFF
cdr3_length: 13; clone_size: -; d_call: TRBD2; v_call: TRBV29-1; j_call: TRBJ2-7; cdr3_nt: TGCAGCGTTGGGACTAGCGGAACCTACGAGCAGTACTTC; cdr3_aa: CSVGTSGTYEQYF
cdr3_length: 15; clone_size: -; d_call: -; v_call: TRBV10-3; j_call: TRBJ2-5; cdr3_nt: TGTGCCATCAGCCGGGACGCAAAAGGACAAGAGACCCAGTACTTC; cdr3_aa: CAISRDAKGQETQYF
cdr3_length: 12; clone_size: -; d_call: -; v_call: TRBV19; j_call: TRBJ2-5; cdr3_nt: TGTGCCAGTAGCACCGGGACCGCTTCCCAGTACTTC; cdr3_aa: CASSTGTASQYF
cdr3_length: 13; clone_size: few; d_call: -; v_call: TRBV4-3; j_call: TRBJ2-3; cdr3_nt: TGCGCCAGCAGCCAACACCCACCAGATACGCAGTATTTT; cdr3_aa: CASSQHPPDTQYF
cdr3_length: 13; clone_size: few; d_call: TRBD1; v_call: TRBV30; j_call: TRBJ1-4; cdr3_nt: TGTGCCTCGGGGGACAGCCAGTTTCCAAAACTGTTTTTT; cdr3_aa: CASGDSQFPKLFF
cdr3_length: 13; clone_size: -; d_call: -; v_call: TRBV7-9; j_call: TRBJ1-1; cdr3_nt: TGTGCCAGCAGCTTAAGTAGGTTAACTGAAGCTTTCTTT; cdr3_aa: CASSLSRLTEAFF
cdr3_length: 11; clone_size: -; d_call: TRBD1; v_call: TRBV9; j_call: TRBJ1-2; cdr3_nt: TGTGCCAGCAGGAGACAGGGAGGCTACACCTTC; cdr3_aa: CASRRQGGYTF
cdr3_length: 11; clone_size: few; d_call: -; v_call: TRBV9; j_call: TRBJ2-5; cdr3_nt: TGTGCCAGCAGCCTGGGAGAGACCCAGTACTTC; cdr3_aa: CASSLGETQYF
cdr3_length: 12; clone_size: -; d_call: -; v_call: TRBV7-2; j_call: TRBJ1-5; cdr3_nt: TGTGCCAGCAGCTTAGGAGGTCAGCCCCAGCATTTT; cdr3_aa: CASSLGGQPQHF
cdr3_length: 16; clone_size: few; d_call: TRBD1; v_call: TRBV7-9; j_call: TRBJ1-4; cdr3_nt: TGTGCCAGCAGCCCGTGGACAGGGGTGACTAATGAAAAACTGTTTTTT; cdr3_aa: CASSPWTGVTNEKLFF
cdr3_length: 13; clone_size: -; d_call: -; v_call: TRBV7-3; j_call: TRBJ2-5; cdr3_nt: TGTGCCAGCAGCTCCCACCCCCAAGAGACCCAGTACTTC; cdr3_aa: CASSSHPQETQYF
cdr3_length: 15; clone_size: once; d_call: TRBD2; v_call: TRBV7-2; j_call: TRBJ2-5; cdr3_nt: TGTGCCAGCAGCCGCGGGGGGGCCCAGGGAGAGACCCAGTACTTC; cdr3_aa: CASSRGGAQGETQYF
cdr3_length: 12; clone_size: -; d_call: -; v_call: TRBV6-6; j_call: TRBJ2-7; cdr3_nt: TGTGCCAGCAGCCGTAGTGTCTACGAGCAGTACTTC; cdr3_aa: CASSRSVYEQYF
cdr3_length: 16; clone_size: few; d_call: -; v_call: TRBV28; j_call: TRBJ2-1; cdr3_nt: TGTGCCAGCACCTTACAAGCGGGCCCCATGGGGAATGAGCAGTTCTTC; cdr3_aa: CASTLQAGPMGNEQFF
cdr3_length: 14; clone_size: -; d_call: -; v_call: TRBV30; j_call: TRBJ2-3; cdr3_nt: TGTGCCTGGGGATGGGTTATCGGCACAGATACGCAGTATTTT; cdr3_aa: CAWGWVIGTDTQYF
cdr3_length: 15; clone_size: -; d_call: -; v_call: TRBV13; j_call: TRBJ1-2; cdr3_nt: TGTGCCAGCAGCCTCACCCGGACCGCTAACTATGGCTACACCTTC; cdr3_aa: CASSLTRTANYGYTF
cdr3_length: 14; clone_size: -; d_call: -; v_call: TRBV9; j_call: TRBJ2-3; cdr3_nt: TGTGCCAGCAGCGTAGGGGGGCACACAGATACGCAGTATTTT; cdr3_aa: CASSVGGHTDTQYF
cdr3_length: 15; clone_size: few; d_call: -; v_call: TRBV7-9; j_call: TRBJ2-3; cdr3_nt: TGTGCCAGCAGCCGAGCCAGGGGACTCACAGATACGCAGTATTTT; cdr3_aa: CASSRARGLTDTQYF
cdr3_length: 16; clone_size: few; d_call: TRBD2; v_call: TRBV27; j_call: TRBJ2-7; cdr3_nt: TGTGCCAGCAGTTTATCGCGAAGCGGGACCTCCTACGAGCAGTACTTC; cdr3_aa: CASSLSRSGTSYEQYF
cdr3_length: 13; clone_size: few; d_call: -; v_call: TRBV29-1; j_call: TRBJ2-5; cdr3_nt: TGCAGCGTTGATCCTGCGGGGCAAGAGACCCAGTACTTC; cdr3_aa: CSVDPAGQETQYF
cdr3_length: 16; clone_size: -; d_call: -; v_call: TRBV7-3; j_call: TRBJ2-5; cdr3_nt: TGTGCCAGCACCCTAGACGTTGGGTTAAAGGGAGAGACCCAGTACTTC; cdr3_aa: CASTLDVGLKGETQYF
cdr3_length: 15; clone_size: -; d_call: -; v_call: TRBV5-1; j_call: TRBJ2-6; cdr3_nt: TGCGCCAGCAGCTTGATGTCCTCTGGGGCCAACGTCCTGACTTTC; cdr3_aa: CASSLMSSGANVLTF
cdr3_length: 15; clone_size: -; d_call: TRBD1; v_call: TRBV18; j_call: TRBJ1-6; cdr3_nt: TGTGCCAGCTCACTCGGCACAGGGGATAATTCACCCCTCCACTTT; cdr3_aa: CASSLGTGDNSPLHF
cdr3_length: 13; clone_size: -; d_call: -; v_call: TRBV30; j_call: TRBJ1-2; cdr3_nt: TGTGCCTGGAGTGTACAGCCAGGGAGTGGCTACACCTTC; cdr3_aa: CAWSVQPGSGYTF
cdr3_length: 16; clone_size: many; d_call: -; v_call: TRBV13; j_call: TRBJ2-3; cdr3_nt: TGTGCCAGCAGCTTATACAACTCCCTGGGCACAGATACGCAGTATTTT; cdr3_aa: CASSLYNSLGTDTQYF
cdr3_length: 15; clone_size: -; d_call: TRBD2; v_call: TRBV7-2; j_call: TRBJ2-7; cdr3_nt: TGTGCCAGCAGCTTAGTCCTCGGGCTAGCGGGGGAGCAGTACTTC; cdr3_aa: CASSLVLGLAGEQYF
cdr3_length: 12; clone_size: few; d_call: -; v_call: TRBV5-1; j_call: TRBJ2-5; cdr3_nt: TGCGCCAGCAGCCCGAACCAAGAGACCCAGTACTTC; cdr3_aa: CASSPNQETQYF
cdr3_length: 13; clone_size: -; d_call: -; v_call: TRBV14; j_call: TRBJ2-7; cdr3_nt: TGTGCCAGCAGCCAAGCCGGGGCGGGCGAGCAGTACTTC; cdr3_aa: CASSQAGAGEQYF
cdr3_length: 16; clone_size: -; d_call: -; v_call: TRBV6-5; j_call: TRBJ2-7; cdr3_nt: TGTGCCAGCAGTTACGGCCGCGGACTCAAGCCCTACGAGCAGTACTTC; cdr3_aa: CASSYGRGLKPYEQYF
cdr3_length: 15; clone_size: few; d_call: -; v_call: TRBV7-2; j_call: TRBJ1-6; cdr3_nt: TGTGCCAGCAGCCCCCTGGGAGGGAATCTTACACCCCTCCACTTT; cdr3_aa: CASSPLGGNLTPLHF
cdr3_length: 12; clone_size: -; d_call: -; v_call: TRBV29-1; j_call: TRBJ1-2; cdr3_nt: TGCAGCGTTGAGTCCCTGGGGGACGGCTACACCTTC; cdr3_aa: CSVESLGDGYTF
cdr3_length: 15; clone_size: -; d_call: TRBD1; v_call: TRBV7-2; j_call: TRBJ2-1; cdr3_nt: TGTGCCAGCAGCTTAGCGGGGGGACAGGGAGTGTTACAGTTCTTC; cdr3_aa: CASSLAGGQGVLQFF
cdr3_length: 13; clone_size: -; d_call: -; v_call: TRBV7-2; j_call: TRBJ2-7; cdr3_nt: TGTGCCAGCAGCTCCCAGGGGGGCTACGAGCAGTACTTC; cdr3_aa: CASSSQGGYEQYF
cdr3_length: 13; clone_size: few; d_call: TRBD2; v_call: TRBV4-2; j_call: TRBJ2-1; cdr3_nt: TGTGCCAGCAGACTAGCGGGAGGTCAAGAGCAGTTCTTC; cdr3_aa: CASRLAGGQEQFF
cdr3_length: 15; clone_size: few; d_call: -; v_call: TRBV5-1; j_call: TRBJ2-1; cdr3_nt: TGCGCCAGCAGCTTGGAGGGGCCCTCCTACAATGAGCAGTTCTTC; cdr3_aa: CASSLEGPSYNEQFF
cdr3_length: 14; clone_size: -; d_call: -; v_call: TRBV5-4; j_call: TRBJ1-1; cdr3_nt: TGTGCCAGCAGCCCCGGAGGCCTGAACACTGAAGCTTTCTTT; cdr3_aa: CASSPGGLNTEAFF
cdr3_length: 17; clone_size: few; d_call: TRBD2; v_call: TRBV28; j_call: TRBJ2-1; cdr3_nt: TGTGCCAGCAGTGATGACCGGACTAGAGCACTAAACAATGAGCAGTTCTTC; cdr3_aa: CASSDDRTRALNNEQFF
cdr3_length: 14; clone_size: -; d_call: TRBD1; v_call: TRBV30; j_call: TRBJ1-5; cdr3_nt: TGTGCCTGGACTCCGGGACAGGGCCGTCAGCCCCAGCATTTT; cdr3_aa: CAWTPGQGRQPQHF
cdr3_length: 14; clone_size: few; d_call: TRBD1; v_call: TRBV7-3; j_call: TRBJ2-2; cdr3_nt: TGTGCCAGCAGCTCCACAGGGGCGAGTGGGGAGCTGTTTTTT; cdr3_aa: CASSSTGASGELFF
cdr3_length: 15; clone_size: few; d_call: TRBD2; v_call: TRBV9; j_call: TRBJ2-4; cdr3_nt: TGTGCCAGCAGCGGCGGGGGTTTCGCCAAAAACATTCAGTACTTC; cdr3_aa: CASSGGGFAKNIQYF
cdr3_length: 14; clone_size: few; d_call: -; v_call: TRBV14; j_call: TRBJ2-5; cdr3_nt: TGTGCCAGCAGCCAATGGATGGGGAAAGAGACCCAGTACTTC; cdr3_aa: CASSQWMGKETQYF
cdr3_length: 11; clone_size: -; d_call: -; v_call: TRBV20-1; j_call: TRBJ1-2; cdr3_nt: TGCAGTGCTAATCCAGTATATGGCTACACCTTC; cdr3_aa: CSANPVYGYTF
cdr3_length: 15; clone_size: -; d_call: TRBD2; v_call: TRBV7-3; j_call: TRBJ2-1; cdr3_nt: TGTGCCAGCAGCAAAGGACTAGCGATGTACAATGAGCAGTTCTTC; cdr3_aa: CASSKGLAMYNEQFF
cdr3_length: 11; clone_size: few; d_call: -; v_call: TRBV20-1; j_call: TRBJ2-1; cdr3_nt: TGCAGTGTGGGCCAGATCAATGAGCAGTTCTTC; cdr3_aa: CSVGQINEQFF